This T cell receptor beta chain was captured by sequencing in a study of blood T cell repertoires in COVID-19. Study as a whole: Sites across the United States, Italy and Spain contributed samples from acute and convalescent COVID-19. Sample material is recorded as cDNA or gDNA derived from T cells, B-cell-depleted T cells, or PBMCs.

Germline values: CDR1 SNHLY, CDR2 FYNNEI. CDR3 length: 15 residues. V lost 0 bases and J lost 4; bases outside the gene matches: 3. In the original processing: Amplification with reference gene primers provided the estimates of nucleated cell counts. The assay was immunoSEQ multiplex PCR, and TCRdb's table has in-frame clones only and misses some. V and J calls and clone size follow that table, whereas D and trimming were derived from the DNA. The table records roughly 140,000 clones, 60% to 80% of them present only once. The receptor was isolated from a man aged 45-65 years with active or convalescent COVID-19. V and J are TRBV2 and TRBJ2-7, with 10 bases that match TRBD2. The source material was peripheral blood. As DNA, the CDR3 is TGTGCCAGCAGTGAAGCGCGACTAGCGGGTTACGAGCAGTACTTC. It encodes CASSEARLAGYEQYF.